Detailed here is one T cell receptor (beta chain). This clonotype showed up many times. Its antigen is still unknown. The sample holds no much larger clone one base away, and base qualities are not on file. Read against the paper, the sample's time point label means: pre-sensitization, week 0. According to the study, the label for this sample's treatment or condition signals: therapeutic diphenylcyclopropenone sensitization with weekly scalp DPC. At each patch-test visit, blood was drawn before the patch test was applied. Patients were eligible if aged 18 to 70, diagnosed with alopecia and judged suitable for DPC therapy, and pregnant patients were excluded. Total RNA was extracted from unfractionated whole blood collected in Tempus Blood RNA tubes. For CDR1 and CDR2, the germline V gene lists SGDLS and YYNGEE. The CDR3 measures 13 amino acids from cysteine to phenylalanine. Only the CDR3 DNA is retained, 39 bases long and in frame from the first base. V is pared back by 4 bases and J by 2 bases, with 10 bases lying between the germline termini.

The entry originates in a study of human T cells and chemical hapten exposure (dated by TCRdb to the early 2020s). For the wider study: For sensitization, 2% DPC in acetone was applied to a 2 cm by 2 cm area of upper inner arm skin. Throughout the roughly 25-week study period, patients were also given weekly therapeutic DPC doses on the scalp. Libraries were combined into a pool for sequencing, and differences in TCR yield between samples came mainly from small differences in library volumes within the pool. Blood samples were taken from patients before sensitization (week 0) and at 2, 6 and about 24 weeks after DPC sensitization. For TCR sequencing, blood came from over 25 alopecia patients at anywhere from one to four time points (pre-sensitization, 2, 6 and 24 weeks). The mostly female patient cohort included alopecia areata with under or over 50% scalp involvement, alopecia totalis and alopecia universalis. Patch testing on the upper back used Finn chambers containing 0.01% DPC, with scoring done after 6 days according to International Contact Dermatitis Research Group standards. This study followed changes in the peripheral blood TCR repertoire in vivo during primary and secondary sensitization of alopecia patients to the hapten diphenylcyclopropenone (DPC).

Summary of the overall study and its limitations: Because every patient had alopecia, a presumed autoimmune disease, the patients' immune response might differ from that of healthy individuals. After repeated subsampling, changes were observed in the strength of the expansion versus patch-test correlation and in the threshold at which the correlation became significant. DPC sensitization did not change the number of TCRs with a frequency above 1 in 1000, and there was no evidence of changes in global repertoire structure. Expanded TCRs formed significantly more large CDR3 similarity clusters than pre-sensitization or healthy control sets, consistent with antigen-driven responses. A positive correlation was found between the number of PT1 expanded TCRs and patch test score, with significance reached at thresholds 8, 16 and 32 but not 4.

The method was RACE. The sequencing machine was a NextSeq 500. Library preparation attached unique molecular identifiers to individual cDNA molecules for quantitative, reproducible TCR counting. For every blood RNA sample, sequencing covered both the TCR alpha and TCR beta chains. Per the source publication's procedure: A median of approximately 100,000 TCRs per sample was observed, with a range of 23,224 to 690,600. V, J and CDR3 annotation of the TCR reads was carried out using the Decombinator software suite. For PS versus PT1 abundance plots, all samples were subsampled to the same number of TCRs (28,000). TCRs were defined as expanded if absent before sensitization and observed at least eight times at the 2-week time point. The public reads were reprocessed in TCRdb via fastp at Q25 and MiXCR, keeping in-frame beta chains. Entries that share a CDR3 protein sequence are merged under the most common genes and DNA. TCRdb's processing, not the study's, gives the V and J calls here. This sample comprises some 400,000 distinct CDR3 sequences, less than 6.5% of them detected only once. 2.5% to 3% of the sample goes to the ten largest clones.

This sequence uses TRBV9 and TRBJ2-7; the D gene is perhaps TRBD2, on 5 matching bases. Specimen: whole blood, collected in connection with sensitization to the hapten diphenylcyclopropenone (DPC). The clonotype originates from a woman between 45 and 65 years old with alopecia areata. Some clones in this sample may be carry-over from other donors' samples. The DNA sequence is TGTGCCAGCAGCCCGGACTGGACCTACGAGCAGTACTTC. Translated, it reads CASSPDWTYEQYF.